This T cell receptor beta chain was sequenced during a study of blood T cell repertoires in COVID-19. Study-wide context: Material from acute and convalescent COVID-19 was sourced from the United States, Italy and Spain. T cells, B-cell-depleted T cells, or PBMCs provided the cDNA or gDNA that served as material.

The repertoire was sequenced with immunoSEQ multiplex PCR; TCRdb's copy has only in-frame clones and lacks some. The data contain 150,000 to 200,000 clones, roughly 80% of them singletons. The germline V gene has CDR1 MNHNS and CDR2 SASEGT. This CDR3 has 14 amino acids. V shed 3 bases and J shed 4 bases, with 7 bases lying between them. This clone turned up a few times. Sequencing input: peripheral blood. This TCR was recovered from an older man with acute or convalescent COVID-19. This chain connects TRBV6-1 to TRBJ1-6; no clear D gene. CDR3 coding DNA: TGTGCCAGCAGTGATAGCGTATATAATTCACCCCTCCACTTT. Protein sequence: CASSDSVYNSPLHF.